The present T cell receptor beta chain was sequenced within a study of siplizumab effects on memory and regulatory T cells. General study points: The drug siplizumab significantly decreased the alloreactive sequences that could be traced to unstimulated CD4+ memory cells.

Turning to this clone: Antigen unknown.

Per sample, some 93,000 TCR templates were assayed. The protocol was immunoSEQ multiplex PCR, while the TCRdb copy is restricted to in-frame clones and leaves out a portion. The sample lists about 100,000 clones; about 93% were seen once. Germline values: CDR1 MNHEY, CDR2 SVGAGI. The CDR3 sequence is 15 residues long. Trimming stripped 2 bases from V and 1 base from J, with 9 bases between. V is TRBV6-5 and J is TRBJ2-1; D might be TRBD2 (5 bases). The receptor comes from a human donor in good health. Input material: Tregs sorted from blood. The CDR3 region has the DNA TGTGCCAGCAGTTACCAAGCGGAGTCCTACAATGAGCAGTTCTTC. It yields the protein CASSYQAESYNEQFF.